This T cell receptor (beta chain) was observed in a study of low-dose radiotherapy and immunotherapy resistance in tumors. This clonotype has ten or more counts. For amplifying TCRs, the PCR ran for 15 to 20 cycles with Phusion, which was used together with a constant-region primer and the adapter on the V primers. TCRdb processed the reads anew with MiXCR; each CDR3 protein has one entry. This table holds tens of thousands of distinct CDR3 sequences, 12% found once. The time point is: before trial treatment. The therapy administered to donors comprised nivolumab, ipilimumab, aspirin, low-dose cyclophosphamide and low-dose radiotherapy. CDR1 is MDHEN, CDR2 SYDVKM, per germline. V dropped 3 bases and J dropped 4; count of bases not matched to a gene: 6. The CDR3 covers 14 residues.

This sample comprised PBMCs, obtained before treatment. The receptor comes from a female donor with ovarian cancer. The chain links TRBV28 to TRBJ2-7; TRBD2 agrees at 7 bases. The CDR3: CASSFGGSGYEQYF. In nucleotides, the CDR3 is TGTGCCAGCAGTTTCGGGGGTAGCGGGTACGAGCAGTACTTC.